Listed below are T cell receptor beta chains from one sample, sequenced in a study of cytomegalovirus exposure and HLA in healthy donors. The assay was immunoSEQ multiplex PCR, and TCRdb's table has in-frame clones only and misses some. This sample's clone table lists about 140,000 clones. The sequencing sample was made of PBMCs. These receptors came from a male donor in good health and CMV-seronegative. Both conserved end residues are part of each CDR3. A D gene is named only where the DNA matches it firmly.

16,-,TRBJ2-1,TRBV5-1,CASRVSTISTGDEQFF,TGCGCCAGCCGCGTATCGACTATTTCCACGGGGGATGAGCAGTTCTTC
14,-,TRBJ2-5,TRBV7-2,CASSLGQKAETQYF,TGTGCCAGCAGCTTAGGACAAAAGGCGGAGACCCAGTACTTC
15,-,TRBJ2-2,TRBV7-6,CASSSGGGYTGELFF,TGTGCCAGCAGCTCCGGTGGGGGGTACACCGGGGAGCTGTTTTTT
17,TRBD2,TRBJ2-7,TRBV18,CASSPRLGLAEDYEQYF,TGTGCCAGCTCACCACGGCTAGGACTAGCGGAAGACTACGAGCAGTACTTC
16,TRBD1,TRBJ1-1,TRBV7-6,CASSPRTGESPTEAFF,TGTGCCAGCAGCCCGCGGACAGGGGAGTCGCCCACTGAAGCTTTCTTT
11,-,TRBJ2-1,TRBV5-1,CASTGHNEQFF,TGCGCCAGCACAGGTCACAATGAGCAGTTCTTC
14,-,TRBJ1-5,TRBV6-5,CASSYAGVGQPQHF,TGTGCCAGCAGTTACGCGGGGGTGGGCCAGCCCCAGCATTTT
16,-,TRBJ1-3,TRBV5-6,CASSLMAVGSGNTIYF,TGTGCCAGCAGCTTAATGGCAGTTGGCTCTGGAAACACCATATATTTT
16,TRBD2,TRBJ2-3,TRBV7-9,CASSLDLAGGPDTQYF,TGTGCCAGCAGCTTAGACCTAGCGGGAGGGCCGGATACGCAGTATTTT
17,-,TRBJ1-6,TRBV9,CASSVGLTTEANSPLHF,TGTGCCAGCAGCGTAGGTTTGACGACAGAAGCTAATTCACCCCTCCACTTT
15,TRBD1,TRBJ1-2,TRBV27,CASSLTGEEVYGYTF,TGTGCCAGCAGTTTGACAGGGGAAGAGGTATATGGCTACACCTTC
12,-,TRBJ1-5,TRBV6-6,CASSPVNQPQHF,TGTGCCAGCAGTCCGGTTAATCAGCCCCAGCATTTT
17,TRBD1,TRBJ2-1,TRBV4-3,CASSQYPSGQGYNEQFF,TGCGCCAGCAGCCAGTACCCCAGTGGACAGGGCTACAATGAGCAGTTCTTC
18,TRBD1,TRBJ2-7,TRBV6-7,CASSYYQKTGLSSYEQYF,TGTGCCAGCAGTTACTATCAAAAGACAGGGTTGAGCTCCTACGAGCAGTACTTC
16,-,TRBJ1-4,TRBV6-6,CASSYFGSGEFEKLFF,TGTGCCAGCAGTTACTTCGGCTCAGGGGAGTTTGAAAAACTGTTTTTT
16,TRBD1,TRBJ1-2,TRBV7-9,CASSLPTGGTDYGYTF,TGTGCCAGCAGCCTTCCCACAGGGGGAACAGACTATGGCTACACCTTC